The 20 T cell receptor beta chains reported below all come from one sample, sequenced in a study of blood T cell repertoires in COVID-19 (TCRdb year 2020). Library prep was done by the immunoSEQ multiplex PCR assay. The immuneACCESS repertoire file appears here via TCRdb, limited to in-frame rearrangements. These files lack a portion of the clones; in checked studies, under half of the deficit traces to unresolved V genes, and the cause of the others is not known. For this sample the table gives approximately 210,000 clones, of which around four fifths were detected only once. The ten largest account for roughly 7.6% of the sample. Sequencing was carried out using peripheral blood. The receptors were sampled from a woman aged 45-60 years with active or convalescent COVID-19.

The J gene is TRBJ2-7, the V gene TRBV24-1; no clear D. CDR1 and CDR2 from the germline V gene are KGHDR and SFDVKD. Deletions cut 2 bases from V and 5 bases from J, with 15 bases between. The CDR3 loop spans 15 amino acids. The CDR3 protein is CATSDSRVAANEQYF. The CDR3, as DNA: TGTGCCACCAGTGATTCCCGGGTCGCGGCTAACGAGCAGTACTTC.

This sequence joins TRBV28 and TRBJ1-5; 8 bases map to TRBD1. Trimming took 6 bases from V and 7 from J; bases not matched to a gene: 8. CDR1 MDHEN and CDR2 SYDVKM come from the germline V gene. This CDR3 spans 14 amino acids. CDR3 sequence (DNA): TGTGCCAGCAGCTCAGGGGGCAGAGGGCAGCCCCAGCATTTT. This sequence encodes CASSSGGRGQPQHF.

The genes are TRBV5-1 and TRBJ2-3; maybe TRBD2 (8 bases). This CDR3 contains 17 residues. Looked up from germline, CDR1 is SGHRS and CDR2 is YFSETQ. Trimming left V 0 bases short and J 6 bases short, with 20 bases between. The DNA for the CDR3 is TGCGCCAGCAGCTTGGGTAGGGACAGCGGGGGAAGGGATACGCAGTATTTT. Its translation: CASSLGRDSGGRDTQYF.

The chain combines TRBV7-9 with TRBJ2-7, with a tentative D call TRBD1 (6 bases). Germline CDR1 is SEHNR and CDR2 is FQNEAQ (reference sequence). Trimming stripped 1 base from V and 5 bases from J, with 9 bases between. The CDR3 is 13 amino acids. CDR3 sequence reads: CASSLGTDDEQYV. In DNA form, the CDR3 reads TGTGCCAGCAGCTTAGGGACAGATGACGAGCAGTACGTC.

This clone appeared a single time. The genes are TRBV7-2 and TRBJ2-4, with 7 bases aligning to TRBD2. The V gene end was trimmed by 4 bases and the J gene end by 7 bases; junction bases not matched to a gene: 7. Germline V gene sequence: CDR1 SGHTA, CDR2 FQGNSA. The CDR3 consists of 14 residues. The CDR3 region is CASSSGGRANIQYF. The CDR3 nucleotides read TGTGCCAGCAGCTCAGGAGGGAGGGCCAACATTCAGTACTTC. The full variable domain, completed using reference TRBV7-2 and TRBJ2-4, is GAGVSQSPSNKVTEKGKDVELRCDPISGHTALYWYRQSLGQGLEFLIYFQGNSAPDKSGLPSDRFSAERTGGSVSTLTIQRTQQEDSAVYLCASSSGGRANIQYFGAGTRLSVL.

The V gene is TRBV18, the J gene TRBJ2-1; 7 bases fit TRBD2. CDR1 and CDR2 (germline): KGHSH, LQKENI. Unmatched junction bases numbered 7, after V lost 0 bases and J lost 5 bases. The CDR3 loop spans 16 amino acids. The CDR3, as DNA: TGTGCCAGCTCACCACCGGGGGGGTTGATGAACAATGAGCAGTTCTTC. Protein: CASSPPGGLMNNEQFF.

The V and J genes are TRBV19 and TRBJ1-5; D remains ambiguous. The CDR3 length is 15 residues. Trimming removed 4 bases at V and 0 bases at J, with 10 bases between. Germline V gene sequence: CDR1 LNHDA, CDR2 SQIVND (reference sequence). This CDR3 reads CASSTLLSSNQPQHF. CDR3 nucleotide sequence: TGTGCCAGTAGTACGCTACTGAGTAGCAATCAGCCCCAGCATTTT.

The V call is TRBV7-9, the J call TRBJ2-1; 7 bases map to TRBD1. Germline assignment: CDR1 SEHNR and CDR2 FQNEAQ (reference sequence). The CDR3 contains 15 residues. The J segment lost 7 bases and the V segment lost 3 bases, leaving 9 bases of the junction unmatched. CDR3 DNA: TGTGCCAGCAGCTTCACAGGGGCTGGGCAGAATGAGCAGTTCTTC. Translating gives CASSFTGAGQNEQFF.

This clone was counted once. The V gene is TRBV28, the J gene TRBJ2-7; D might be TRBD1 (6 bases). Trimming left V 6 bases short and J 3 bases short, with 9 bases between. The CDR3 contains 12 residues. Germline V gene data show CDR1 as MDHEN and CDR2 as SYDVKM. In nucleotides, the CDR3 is TGTGCCAGCAGACAGGGCAACTACGAGCAGTACGTC. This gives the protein CASRQGNYEQYV.

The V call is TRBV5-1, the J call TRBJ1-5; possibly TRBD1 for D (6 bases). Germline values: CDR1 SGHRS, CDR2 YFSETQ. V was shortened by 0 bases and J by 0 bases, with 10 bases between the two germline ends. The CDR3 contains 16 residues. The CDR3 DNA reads TGCGCCAGCAGCTTGGGGACAGACTATAGCAATCAGCCCCAGCATTTT. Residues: CASSLGTDYSNQPQHF.

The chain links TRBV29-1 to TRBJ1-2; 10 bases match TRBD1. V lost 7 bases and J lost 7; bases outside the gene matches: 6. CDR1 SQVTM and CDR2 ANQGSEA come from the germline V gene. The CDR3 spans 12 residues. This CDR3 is CSDDRGPGGYTF. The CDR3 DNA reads TGCAGCGATGACAGGGGGCCGGGTGGCTACACCTTC.

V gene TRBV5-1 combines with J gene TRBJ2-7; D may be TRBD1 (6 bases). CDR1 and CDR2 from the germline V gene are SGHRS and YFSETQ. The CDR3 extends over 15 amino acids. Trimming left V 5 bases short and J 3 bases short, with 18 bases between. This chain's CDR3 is CASRVAGTQGYEQYF. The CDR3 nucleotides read TGCGCCAGCAGGGTCGCCGGGACACAGGGCTACGAGCAGTACTTC.

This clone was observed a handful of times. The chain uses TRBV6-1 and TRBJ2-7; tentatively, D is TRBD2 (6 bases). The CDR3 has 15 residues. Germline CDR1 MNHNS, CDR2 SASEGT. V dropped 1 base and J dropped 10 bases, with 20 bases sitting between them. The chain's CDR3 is CASSEGRGKLAGQYF. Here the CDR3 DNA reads TGTGCCAGCAGTGAAGGCCGCGGGAAACTGGCTGGACAGTACTTC.

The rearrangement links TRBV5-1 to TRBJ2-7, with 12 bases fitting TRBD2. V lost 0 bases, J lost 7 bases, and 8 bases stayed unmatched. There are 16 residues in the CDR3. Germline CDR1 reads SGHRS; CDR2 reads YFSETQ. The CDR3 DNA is TGCGCCAGCAGCTTGGGGACTAGCGGGATCCTCGGGGAGCAGTACTTC. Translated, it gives CASSLGTSGILGEQYF.

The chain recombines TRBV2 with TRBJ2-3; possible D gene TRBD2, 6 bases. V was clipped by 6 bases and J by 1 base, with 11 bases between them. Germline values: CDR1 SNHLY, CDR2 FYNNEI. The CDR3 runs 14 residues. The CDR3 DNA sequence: TGTGCCAGCAGGGCGGGACCACGCACAGATACGCAGTATTTT. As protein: CASRAGPRTDTQYF.

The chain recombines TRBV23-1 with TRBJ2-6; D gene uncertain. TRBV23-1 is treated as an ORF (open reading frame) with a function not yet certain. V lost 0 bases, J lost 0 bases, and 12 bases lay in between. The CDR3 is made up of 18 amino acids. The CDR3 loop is CASSQSMGPSSGANVLTF. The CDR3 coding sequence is TGCGCCAGCAGTCAATCTATGGGCCCGAGCTCTGGGGCCAACGTCCTGACTTTC.

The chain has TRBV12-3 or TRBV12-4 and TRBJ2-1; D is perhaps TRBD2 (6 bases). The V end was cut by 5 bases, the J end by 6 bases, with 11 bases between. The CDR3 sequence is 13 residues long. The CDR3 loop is CASSKEGRNEQFF. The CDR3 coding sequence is TGTGCCAGCAGTAAGGAGGGCCGCAATGAGCAGTTCTTC.

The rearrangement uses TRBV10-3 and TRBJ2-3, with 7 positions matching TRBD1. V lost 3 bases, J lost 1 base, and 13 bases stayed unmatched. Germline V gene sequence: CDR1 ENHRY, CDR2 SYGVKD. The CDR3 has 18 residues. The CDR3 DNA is TGTGCCATCAGTGACCCTCGGCTCGACAGGGATGGCACAGATACGCAGTATTTT. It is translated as CAISDPRLDRDGTDTQYF.

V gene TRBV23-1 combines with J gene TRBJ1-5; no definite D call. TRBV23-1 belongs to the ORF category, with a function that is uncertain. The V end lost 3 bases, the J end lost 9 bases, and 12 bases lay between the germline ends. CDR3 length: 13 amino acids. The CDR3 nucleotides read TGCGCCAGCAGTCATACTTCGCGGAGGCCCCAGCATTTT. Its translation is CASSHTSRRPQHF.

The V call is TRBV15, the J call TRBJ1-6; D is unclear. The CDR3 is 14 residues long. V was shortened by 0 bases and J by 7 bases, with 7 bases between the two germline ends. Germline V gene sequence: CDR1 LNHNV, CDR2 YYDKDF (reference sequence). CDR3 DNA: TGTGCCACCAGCAGAGAGACGGGAAATTCACCCCTCCACTTT. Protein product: CATSRETGNSPLHF.